Given below is one TCR beta chain in context. The same CDR3 also results from other DNA sequences found in this sample. In the original workflow: For nucleated cells, counts were estimated from reference gene primer amplification. Only in-frame clones appear in the TCRdb table, and some are missing; sequencing was by immunoSEQ multiplex PCR. V and J calls and clone size come straight from that table; D and trimming were deduced from the DNA. Here the sample spans around 180,000 clones, about four fifths being singletons. J lost 5 bases, V lost 5 bases, and 3 bases had no gene match. CDR3 length equals 13 residues. This record belongs to a study of blood T cell repertoires in COVID-19. In the study overall: Italy, Spain and the United States were the sources of the convalescent and acute COVID-19 samples. Nucleic acid was either cDNA or gDNA, and it came from T cells, B-cell-depleted T cells, or PBMCs.

The chain links TRBV12-3 or TRBV12-4 to TRBJ1-5, with 7 bases that match TRBD1. Specimen: peripheral blood. This receptor was identified in a man in his 70s with active or convalescent COVID-19. CDR3 protein: CASSQTGDQPQHF. CDR3 bases: TGTGCCAGCAGTCAAACAGGGGATCAGCCCCAGCATTTT.